This T cell receptor beta chain originates from a study of shared clonotypes between healthy human individuals. Turning to the study itself: Aged between 18 and 49, the donors were a couple of women and a few men. Overall study results and limits: Among donors, clonotype sharing was expected to be affected by sequencing depth. The small donor group covered limited genetic and exposure diversity.

Several immunoSEQ plates held equal portions of the genomic DNA taken from each subset. Only in-frame clones appear in the TCRdb table, and some are missing; sequencing was by immunoSEQ multiplex PCR. Among approximately 510,000 clones listed, 79% were seen once. This clone was found once. Its antigen is unidentified. The sample was PBMCs. This TCR was sampled from a woman aged 40 to 49 in good health. Some clones in this sample may be carry-over from other donors' samples.

CDR3 coding DNA: TGTGCCAGCAGCCAAGATCGTTTAGCGGTAAACTACGAGCAGTACTTC. It translates to CASSQDRLAVNYEQYF. The chain has TRBV4-2 and TRBJ2-7; TRBD2 is a possible D gene (6 bases). The CDR3 has 16 residues. CDR1 LGHNA and CDR2 YNFKEQ come from the germline V gene. With 0 bases removed from V and 3 bases from J, the gap between germline ends came to 15 bases.